This TCR beta chain was recorded in a study of CD8 T cells in ankylosing spondylitis. Study-wide results and caveats: There was reportedly significant enrichment of clones that were disease-linked in matched ankylosing spondylitis synovial fluid. Clones that were linked to disease were CD8+ and were relatively rare in peripheral blood. Fewer than 10 highly homologous variants made up a TCR beta motif that seemed to typify ankylosing spondylitis blood.

This clonotype showed up just a few times. What it binds is not known. CDR1 is SGHVS, CDR2 FQNEAQ, per germline. CDR3 length: 17 amino acids. The junction had 7 bases not matched to a gene; V was cut back by 1 base and J by 5 bases. As the method for making TCR beta libraries, quantitative 5'-RACE with molecular barcodes was used. TCRdb fed the 5' RACE reads into MiXCR, producing one record per CDR3 protein. This table holds around 140,000 distinct CDR3 sequences, roughly a sixth found once. Sequenced: blood, either unsorted or a sorted T cell fraction (not recorded which). The TCR sequence derives from a male donor with ankylosing spondylitis. The V and J genes are TRBV7-8 and TRBJ2-1; TRBD2 matches at 11 bases. CDR3 residues: CASSLVAGGPFHNEQFF. DNA of the CDR3: TGTGCCAGCAGCTTAGTAGCGGGAGGGCCTTTCCACAATGAGCAGTTCTTC. The full variable domain, its missing parts supplied by reference TRBV7-8 and TRBJ2-1, is GAGVSQSPRYKVAKRGQDVALRCDPISGHVSLFWYQQALGQGPEFLTYFQNEAQLDKSGLPSDRFFAERPEGSVSTLKIQRTQQEDSAVYLCASSLVAGGPFHNEQFFGPGTRLTVL.